The 4 T cell receptor beta chains below come from one sample, sequenced in a study of T cell repertoires in cytomegalovirus infection. TCRdb itself ran the reads through MiXCR, one entry per CDR3 protein. Seen here are about 98,000 distinct CDR3 sequences, 15% to 20% observed once, and the top ten hold around 8.2%. The sample was PBMCs. All receptors derive from a human donor in good health (CMV status not recorded). Some clones in this sample may be carry-over from other donors' samples.

This clonotype appeared a few times. Here the CDR3 reads CASSTFRTDQPQHF. The CDR3 DNA follows: TGTGCCAGTAGTACTTTTCGGACGGATCAGCCCCAGCATTTT. The chain combines TRBV19 with TRBJ1-5; D not resolved. This CDR3 has 14 residues. Germline CDR1 is LNHDA and CDR2 is SQIVND (reference sequence). V gave up 4 bases and J gave up 5 bases, with 12 bases separating them.

The CDR3, as DNA: TGTGCCAGCAGCGGACAGGGAGGCTATGGCTACACCTTC. It codes for CASSGQGGYGYTF. The J gene is TRBJ1-2, the V gene TRBV2; 8 nucleotides line up with TRBD1. V lost 6 bases, J lost 4 bases, and 4 bases stayed unmatched. This CDR3 comprises 13 residues. Per germline, CDR1 SNHLY and CDR2 FYNNEI.

Here the CDR3 reads CASSLDEGQYTDTQYF. The CDR3 DNA reads TGTGCCAGCAGCTTGGATGAGGGACAGTACACAGATACGCAGTATTTT. The rearrangement links TRBV5-6 to TRBJ2-3; 7 bases map to TRBD1. CDR1 is SGHDT, CDR2 YYEEEE, per germline. V lost 0 bases and J lost 2; bases outside the gene matches: 6. The CDR3 spans 16 residues.

The chain employs TRBV5-5 and TRBJ1-5; unclear D gene. V lost 0 bases and J 7 bases, leaving 8 bases between the germline ends. Germline assignment: CDR1 SGHKS and CDR2 YYEKEE (reference sequence). The CDR3 has 13 residues. The CDR3 coding sequence is TGTGCCAGCAGCTTGGGGCAGGCGCAGCCCCAGCATTTT. This sequence encodes CASSLGQAQPQHF. Using reference TRBV5-5 and TRBJ1-5 for the parts outside the CDR3, the full variable domain is DAGVTQSPTHLIKTRGQQVTLRCSPISGHKSVSWYQQVLGQGPQFIFQYYEKEERGRGNFPDRFSARQFPNYSSELNVNALLLGDSALYLCASSLGQAQPQHFGDGTRLSIL.